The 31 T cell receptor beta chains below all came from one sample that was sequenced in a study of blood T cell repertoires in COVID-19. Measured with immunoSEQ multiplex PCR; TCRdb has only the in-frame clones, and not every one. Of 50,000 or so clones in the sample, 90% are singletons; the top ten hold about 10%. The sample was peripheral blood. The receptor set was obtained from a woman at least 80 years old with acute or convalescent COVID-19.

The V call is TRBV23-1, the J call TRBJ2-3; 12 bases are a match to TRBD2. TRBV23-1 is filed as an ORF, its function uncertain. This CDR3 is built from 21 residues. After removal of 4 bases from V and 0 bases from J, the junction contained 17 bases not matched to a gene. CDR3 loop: CASSLKSGNGLAGTSTDTQYF. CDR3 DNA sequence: TGCGCCAGCAGTCTGAAGAGTGGGAACGGACTAGCGGGGACTAGCACAGATACGCAGTATTTT.

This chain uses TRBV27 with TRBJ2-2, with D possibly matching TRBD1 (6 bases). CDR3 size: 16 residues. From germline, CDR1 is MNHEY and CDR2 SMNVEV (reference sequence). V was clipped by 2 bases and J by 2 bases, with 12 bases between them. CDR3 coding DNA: TGTGCCAGCAGTTTAGGGGGACAAGATAACACCGGGGAGCTGTTTTTT. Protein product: CASSLGGQDNTGELFF.

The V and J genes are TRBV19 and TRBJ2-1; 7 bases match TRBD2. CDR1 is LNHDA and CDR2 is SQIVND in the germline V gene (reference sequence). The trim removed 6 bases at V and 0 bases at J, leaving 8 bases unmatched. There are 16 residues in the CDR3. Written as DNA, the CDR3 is TGTGCCAGTAGCCCGGCTAGCGGCAGCTCCTACAATGAGCAGTTCTTC. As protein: CASSPASGSSYNEQFF.

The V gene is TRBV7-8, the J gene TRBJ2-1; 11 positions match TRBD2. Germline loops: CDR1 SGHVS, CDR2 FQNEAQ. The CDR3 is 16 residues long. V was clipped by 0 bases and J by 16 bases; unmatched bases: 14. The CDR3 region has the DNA TGTGCCAGCAGCTTAGCGCCCCCGCAGACTAGCGGGAACTATTTCTTC. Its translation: CASSLAPPQTSGNYFF.

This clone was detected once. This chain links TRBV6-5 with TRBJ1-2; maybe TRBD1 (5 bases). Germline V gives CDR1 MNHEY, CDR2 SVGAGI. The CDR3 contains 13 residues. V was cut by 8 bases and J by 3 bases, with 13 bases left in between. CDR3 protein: CASSNQGDYGYTF. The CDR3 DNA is TGTGCCAGCTCAAACCAGGGCGACTATGGCTACACCTTC.

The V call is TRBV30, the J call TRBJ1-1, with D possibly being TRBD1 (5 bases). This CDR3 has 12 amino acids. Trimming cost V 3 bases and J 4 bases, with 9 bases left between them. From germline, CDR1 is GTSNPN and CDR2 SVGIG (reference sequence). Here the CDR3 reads CAWRAGGTEAFF. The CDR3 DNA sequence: TGTGCCTGGAGAGCGGGGGGCACTGAAGCTTTCTTT. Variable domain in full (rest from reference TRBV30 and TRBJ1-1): SQTIHQWPATLVQPVGSPLSLECTVEGTSNPNLYWYRQAAGRGLQLLFYSVGIGQISSEVPQNLSASRPQDRQFILSSKKLLLSDSGFYLCAWRAGGTEAFFGQGTRLTVV.

CDR3 in amino acids: CASSLGSTDTQYF. The CDR3 DNA reads TGCGCCAGCAGCCTCGGGAGCACAGATACGCAGTATTTT. The chain has TRBV5-1 and TRBJ2-3; D uncertain. The CDR3 runs to 13 residues. Germline V gene data show CDR1 as SGHRS and CDR2 as YFSETQ. With 4 bases removed from V and 0 bases from J, the gap between germline ends came to 6 bases. Combining the CDR3 with reference TRBV5-1 and TRBJ2-3 gives the whole variable domain KAGVTQTPRYLIKTRGQQVTLSCSPISGHRSVSWYQQTPGQGLQFLFEYFSETQRNKGNFPGRFSGRQFSNSRSEMNVSTLELGDSALYLCASSLGSTDTQYFGPGTRLTVL.

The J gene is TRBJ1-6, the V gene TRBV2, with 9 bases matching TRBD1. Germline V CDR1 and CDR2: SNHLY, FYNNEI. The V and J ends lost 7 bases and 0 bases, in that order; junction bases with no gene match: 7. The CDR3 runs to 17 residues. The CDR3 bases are TGTGCCAGCAACCCCGGACAGGGGAGCTCCTATAATTCACCCCTCCACTTT. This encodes CASNPGQGSSYNSPLHF.

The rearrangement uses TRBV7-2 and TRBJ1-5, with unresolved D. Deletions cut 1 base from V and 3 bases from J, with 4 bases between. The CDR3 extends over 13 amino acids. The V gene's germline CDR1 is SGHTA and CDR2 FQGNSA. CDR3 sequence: CASSLEYNQPQHF. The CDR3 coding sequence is TGTGCCAGCAGCTTAGAATACAATCAGCCCCAGCATTTT.

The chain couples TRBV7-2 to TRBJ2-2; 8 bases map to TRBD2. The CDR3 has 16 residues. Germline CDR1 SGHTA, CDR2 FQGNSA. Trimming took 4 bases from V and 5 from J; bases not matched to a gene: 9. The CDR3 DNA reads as TGTGCCAGCAGCTCCCCGGTAGCGGGGCATACCGGGGAGCTGTTTTTT. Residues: CASSSPVAGHTGELFF.

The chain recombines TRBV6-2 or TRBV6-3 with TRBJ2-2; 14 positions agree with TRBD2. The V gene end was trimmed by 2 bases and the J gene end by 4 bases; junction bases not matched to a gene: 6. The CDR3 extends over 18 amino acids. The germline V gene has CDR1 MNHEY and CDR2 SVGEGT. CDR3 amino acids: CASSYPGLAGVRTGELFF. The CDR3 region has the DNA TGTGCCAGCAGTTACCCGGGACTAGCGGGAGTGCGCACCGGGGAGCTGTTTTTT.

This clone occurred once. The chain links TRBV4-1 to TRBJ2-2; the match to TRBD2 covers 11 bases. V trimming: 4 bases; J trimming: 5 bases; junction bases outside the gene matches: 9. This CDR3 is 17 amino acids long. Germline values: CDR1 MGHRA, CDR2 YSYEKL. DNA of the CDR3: TGCGCCAGCAGCCCGGGACTAGCGGTAACGGCAACCGGGGAGCTGTTTTTT. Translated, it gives CASSPGLAVTATGELFF.

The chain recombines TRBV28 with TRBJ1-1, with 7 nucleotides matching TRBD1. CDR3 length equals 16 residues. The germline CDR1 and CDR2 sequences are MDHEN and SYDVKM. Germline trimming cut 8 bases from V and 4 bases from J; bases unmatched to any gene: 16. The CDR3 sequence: CASGTQGVSIGTEAFF. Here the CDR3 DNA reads TGTGCCAGCGGGACTCAGGGGGTGTCTATCGGCACTGAAGCTTTCTTT.

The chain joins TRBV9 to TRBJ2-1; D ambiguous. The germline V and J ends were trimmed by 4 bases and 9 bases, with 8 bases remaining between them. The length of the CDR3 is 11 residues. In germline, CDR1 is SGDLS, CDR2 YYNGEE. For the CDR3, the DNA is TGTGCCAGCAGCCCAGGTGGTGAGCAGTTCTTC. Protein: CASSPGGEQFF.

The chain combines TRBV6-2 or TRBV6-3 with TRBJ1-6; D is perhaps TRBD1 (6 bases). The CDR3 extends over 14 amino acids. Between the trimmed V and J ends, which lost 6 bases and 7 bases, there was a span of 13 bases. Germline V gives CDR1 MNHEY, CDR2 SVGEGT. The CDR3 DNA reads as TGTGCCAGCAGACCTGGACAGATAAATTCACCCCTCCACTTT. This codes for CASRPGQINSPLHF.

The CDR3 coding sequence is TGTGCCAGCAGCCAAGAGGGGCAGAGCAATCAGCCCCAGCATTTT. Translating it yields CASSQEGQSNQPQHF. The chain uses TRBV4-2 and TRBJ1-5; tentative D call: TRBD1 (5 bases). Trimming pared 0 bases from V and 1 base from J, leaving 7 bases between. The CDR3 is 15 residues long. Germline V gene lookup returns CDR1 LGHNA and CDR2 YNFKEQ.

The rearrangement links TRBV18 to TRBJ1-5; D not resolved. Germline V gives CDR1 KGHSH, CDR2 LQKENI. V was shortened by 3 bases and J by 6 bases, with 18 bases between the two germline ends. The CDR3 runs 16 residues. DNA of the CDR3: TGTGCCAGCTCACCTCTAACAGCAAATAGTGGTCAGCCCCAGCATTTT. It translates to CASSPLTANSGQPQHF.

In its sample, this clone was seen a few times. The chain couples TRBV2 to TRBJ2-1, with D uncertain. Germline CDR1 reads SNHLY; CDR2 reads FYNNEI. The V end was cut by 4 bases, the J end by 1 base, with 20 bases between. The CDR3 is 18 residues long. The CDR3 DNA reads TGTGCCAGCAGTGTCCCCTCCTATCATGGCGGATCCTACAATGAGCAGTTCTTC. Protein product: CASSVPSYHGGSYNEQFF.

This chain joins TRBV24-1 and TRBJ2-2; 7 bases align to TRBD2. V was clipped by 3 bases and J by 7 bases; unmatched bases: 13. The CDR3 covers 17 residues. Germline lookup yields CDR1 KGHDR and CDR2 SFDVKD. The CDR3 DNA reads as TGTGCCACCAGTGATCCGCAGCGGGGAGCGACGGTCGGGGAGCTGTTTTTT. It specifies CATSDPQRGATVGELFF.

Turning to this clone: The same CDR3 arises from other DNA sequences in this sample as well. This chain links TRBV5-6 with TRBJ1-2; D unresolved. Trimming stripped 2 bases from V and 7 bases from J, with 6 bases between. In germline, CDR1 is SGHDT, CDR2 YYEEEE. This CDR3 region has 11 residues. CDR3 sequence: CASSLSGGYTF. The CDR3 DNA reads TGTGCCAGCAGCTTATCGGGTGGCTACACCTTC.

CDR3 bases: TGCGCCAGCAGCCTTAACAGGAACCCTGGGGGAAACACCATATATTTT. This gives the protein CASSLNRNPGGNTIYF. V is TRBV4-1 and J is TRBJ1-3, with D possibly TRBD1 on 5 matching bases. Germline V lookup: CDR1 MGHRA, CDR2 YSYEKL. Trimming left V 4 bases short and J 4 bases short, with 17 bases between. The CDR3 totals 16 residues.

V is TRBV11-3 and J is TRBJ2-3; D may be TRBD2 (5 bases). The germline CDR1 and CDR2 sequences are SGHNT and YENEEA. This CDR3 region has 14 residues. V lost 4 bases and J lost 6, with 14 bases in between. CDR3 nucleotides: TGTGCCAGCAGCTCGGACGGAGGTGGGGATACGCAGTATTTT. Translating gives CASSSDGGGDTQYF.

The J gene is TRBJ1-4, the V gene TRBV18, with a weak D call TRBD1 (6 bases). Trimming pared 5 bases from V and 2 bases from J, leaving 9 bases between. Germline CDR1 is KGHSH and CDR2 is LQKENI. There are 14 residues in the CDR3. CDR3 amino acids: CASSTGKTNEKLFF. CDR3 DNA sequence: TGTGCCAGCTCAACAGGGAAGACTAATGAAAAACTGTTTTTT.

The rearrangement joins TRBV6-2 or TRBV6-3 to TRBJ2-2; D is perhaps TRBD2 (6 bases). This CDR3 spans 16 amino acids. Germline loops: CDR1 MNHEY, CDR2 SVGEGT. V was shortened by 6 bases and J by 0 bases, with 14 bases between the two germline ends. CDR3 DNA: TGTGCCAGCAGGCCTTTCGGGGAGGCGAACACCGGGGAGCTGTTTTTT. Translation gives CASRPFGEANTGELFF.

CDR3 coding DNA: TGTGCCAGCACCGGGGGGGGATTAGTAGCTTTCTTT. Its protein product is CASTGGGLVAFF. The rearrangement joins TRBV28 to TRBJ1-1; TRBD1 is a possible D gene (5 bases). The CDR3 length is 12 residues. The V and J ends lost 7 bases and 10 bases respectively, with 16 bases between them. Germline assignment: CDR1 MDHEN and CDR2 SYDVKM.

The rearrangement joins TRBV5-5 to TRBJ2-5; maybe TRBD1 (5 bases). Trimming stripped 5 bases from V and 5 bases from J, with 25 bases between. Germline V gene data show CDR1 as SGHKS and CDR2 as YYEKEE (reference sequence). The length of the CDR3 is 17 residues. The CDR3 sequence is CASRQDGGIGSRETQYF. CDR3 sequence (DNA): TGTGCCAGCAGACAGGACGGCGGTATCGGGTCTCGGGAGACCCAGTACTTC.

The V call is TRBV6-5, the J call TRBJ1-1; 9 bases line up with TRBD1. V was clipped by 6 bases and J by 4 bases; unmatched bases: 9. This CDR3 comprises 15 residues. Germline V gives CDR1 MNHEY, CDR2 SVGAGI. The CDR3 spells CASRQSGTGTTEAFF. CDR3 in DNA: TGTGCCAGCAGACAATCCGGGACAGGGACCACTGAAGCTTTCTTT.

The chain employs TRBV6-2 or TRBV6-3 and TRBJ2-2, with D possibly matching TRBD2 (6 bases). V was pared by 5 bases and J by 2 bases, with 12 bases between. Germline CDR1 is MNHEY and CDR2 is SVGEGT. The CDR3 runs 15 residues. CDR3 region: CASSRDLHNTGELFF. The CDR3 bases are TGTGCCAGCAGTCGGGACTTACACAACACCGGGGAGCTGTTTTTT.

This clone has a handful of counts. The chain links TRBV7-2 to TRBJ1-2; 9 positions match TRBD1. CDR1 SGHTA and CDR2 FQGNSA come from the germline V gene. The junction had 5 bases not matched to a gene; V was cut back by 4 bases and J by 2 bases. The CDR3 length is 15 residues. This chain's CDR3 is CASSSPGQGNYGYTF. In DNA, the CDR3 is TGTGCCAGCAGCTCCCCGGGACAGGGAAACTATGGCTACACCTTC.

The CDR3 sequence is CASSKIWSLYEQYF. The CDR3 DNA reads as TGTGCCAGCAGCAAAATTTGGAGCCTCTACGAGCAGTACTTC. The chain uses TRBV21-1 and TRBJ2-7; TRBD2 is the table's D call and was not checked against the DNA. TRBV21-1 is a listed pseudogene. The CDR3 runs to 14 residues.

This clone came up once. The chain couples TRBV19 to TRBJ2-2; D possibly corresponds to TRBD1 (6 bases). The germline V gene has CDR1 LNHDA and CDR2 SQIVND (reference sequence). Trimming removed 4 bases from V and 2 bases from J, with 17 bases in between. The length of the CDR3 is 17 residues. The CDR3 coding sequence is TGTGCCAGTAGTAGGGGCGAGGGCAGGGGAAACACCGGGGAGCTGTTTTTT. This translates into CASSRGEGRGNTGELFF.